The clone carrying this TCR beta chain has ten or more counts. The antigen is not known. These data are taken from a study of CD8 T cells in ankylosing spondylitis. Study-wide points: Within ankylosing spondylitis blood, a TCR beta motif made up of several highly homologous variants appeared to be characteristic.

Molecular-barcoded quantitative 5'-RACE produced these TCR beta libraries. TCRdb itself ran the 5' RACE reads through MiXCR, one entry per CDR3 protein. The sample holds about 220,000 distinct CDR3 sequences; 10% are singletons and the top ten take roughly 23%. This CDR3 has 13 residues. The germline V and J ends were trimmed by 4 bases and 5 bases, with 9 bases remaining between them. Germline V gene sequence: CDR1 WSHSY, CDR2 SAAADI. The rearrangement links TRBV10-2 to TRBJ2-4; D possibly corresponds to TRBD1 (6 bases). The sequenced material came from blood, either unsorted or a sorted T cell fraction (not recorded which). This receptor was taken from a male donor with ankylosing spondylitis or in good health (not recorded which). CDR3 amino acids: CASSVAGENIQYF. DNA for the CDR3: TGCGCCAGCAGTGTAGCAGGGGAAAACATTCAGTACTTC.